This TCR beta chain is drawn from a study of control samples from healthy donors and cancer patients. Concerning this clone: The sample has other DNA sequences that encode this CDR3 too.

Only in-frame clones appear in the TCRdb table, and some are missing; sequencing was by immunoSEQ multiplex PCR. The sample holds 90,000 to 130,000 clones, 82% seen once. V shed 2 bases and J shed 4 bases, with 18 bases lying between them. This CDR3 has 17 amino acids. The germline gives CDR1 MDHEN, CDR2 SYDVKM. V and J are TRBV28 and TRBJ1-5; D not certain. Specimen: blood. The receptor comes from a man between 18 and 29 years old in good health. CDR3: CASSLGPGQKENQPQHF. The DNA for the CDR3 is TGTGCCAGCAGTTTAGGACCCGGGCAGAAAGAGAATCAGCCCCAGCATTTT.